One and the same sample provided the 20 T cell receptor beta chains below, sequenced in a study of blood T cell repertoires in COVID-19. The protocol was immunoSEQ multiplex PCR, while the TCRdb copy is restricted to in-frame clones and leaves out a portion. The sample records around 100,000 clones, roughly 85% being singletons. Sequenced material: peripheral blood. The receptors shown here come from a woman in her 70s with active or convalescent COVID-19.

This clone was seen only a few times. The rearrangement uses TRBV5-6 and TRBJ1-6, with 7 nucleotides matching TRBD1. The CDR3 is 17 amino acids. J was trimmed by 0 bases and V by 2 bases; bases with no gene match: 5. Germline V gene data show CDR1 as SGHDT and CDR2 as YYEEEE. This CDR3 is CASSFGQVGSYNSPLHF. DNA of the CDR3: TGTGCCAGCAGCTTTGGACAGGTCGGCTCCTATAATTCACCCCTCCACTTT.

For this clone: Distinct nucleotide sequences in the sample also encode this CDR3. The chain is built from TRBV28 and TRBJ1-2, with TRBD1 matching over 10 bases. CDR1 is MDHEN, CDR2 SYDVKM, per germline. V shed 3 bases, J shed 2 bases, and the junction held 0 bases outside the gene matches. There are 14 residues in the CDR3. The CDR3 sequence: CASSLTGGNYGYTF. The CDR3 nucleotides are TGTGCCAGCAGTTTGACAGGGGGCAACTATGGCTACACCTTC.

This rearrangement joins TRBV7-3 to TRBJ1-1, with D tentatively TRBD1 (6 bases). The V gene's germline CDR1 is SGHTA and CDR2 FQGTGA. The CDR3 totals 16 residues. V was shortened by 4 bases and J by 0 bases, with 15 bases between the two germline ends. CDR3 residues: CASSSHRVTMNTEAFF. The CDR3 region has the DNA TGTGCCAGCAGCTCCCACAGGGTTACGATGAACACTGAAGCTTTCTTT.

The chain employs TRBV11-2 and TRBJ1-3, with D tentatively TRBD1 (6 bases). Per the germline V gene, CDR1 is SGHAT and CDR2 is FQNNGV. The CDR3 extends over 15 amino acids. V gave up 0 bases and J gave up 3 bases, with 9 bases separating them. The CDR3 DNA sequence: TGTGCCAGCAGCTTAGATGGGACACATGGAAACACCATATATTTT. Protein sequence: CASSLDGTHGNTIYF.

The CDR3 is CASSFGTGGTAFF. The CDR3 DNA reads as TGTGCCAGCAGCTTTGGGACAGGGGGCACAGCTTTCTTT. The J gene is TRBJ1-1, the V gene TRBV7-9; 12 bases are a match to TRBD1. The CDR3 length is 13 residues. Germline V gene lookup returns CDR1 SEHNR and CDR2 FQNEAQ (reference sequence). V lost 3 bases to trimming and J lost 10 bases; unmatched junction nucleotides: 3.

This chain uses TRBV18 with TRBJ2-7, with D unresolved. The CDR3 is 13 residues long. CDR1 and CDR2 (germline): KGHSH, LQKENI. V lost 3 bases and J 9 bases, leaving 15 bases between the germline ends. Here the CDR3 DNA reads TGTGCCAGCTCACCTACCGATACTCCCGTGCAGTACTTC. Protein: CASSPTDTPVQYF.

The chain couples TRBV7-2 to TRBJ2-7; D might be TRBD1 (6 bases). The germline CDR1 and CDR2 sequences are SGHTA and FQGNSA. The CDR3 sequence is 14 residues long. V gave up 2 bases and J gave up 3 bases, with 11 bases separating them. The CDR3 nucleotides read TGTGCCAGCAGCTTAAGCAGGGGAAACTACGAGCAGTACTTC. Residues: CASSLSRGNYEQYF.

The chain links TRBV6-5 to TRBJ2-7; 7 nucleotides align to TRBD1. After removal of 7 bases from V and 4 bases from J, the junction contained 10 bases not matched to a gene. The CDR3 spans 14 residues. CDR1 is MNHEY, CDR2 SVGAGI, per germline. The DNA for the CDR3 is TGTGCCAGCACCACGACAGGGTACCAGTACGAGCAGTACTTC. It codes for CASTTTGYQYEQYF.

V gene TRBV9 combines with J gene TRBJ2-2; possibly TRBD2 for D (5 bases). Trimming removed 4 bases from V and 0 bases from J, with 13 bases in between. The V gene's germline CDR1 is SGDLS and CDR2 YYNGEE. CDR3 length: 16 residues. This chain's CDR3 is CASSPHGAANTGELFF. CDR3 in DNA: TGTGCCAGCAGCCCCCACGGAGCGGCGAACACCGGGGAGCTGTTTTTT.

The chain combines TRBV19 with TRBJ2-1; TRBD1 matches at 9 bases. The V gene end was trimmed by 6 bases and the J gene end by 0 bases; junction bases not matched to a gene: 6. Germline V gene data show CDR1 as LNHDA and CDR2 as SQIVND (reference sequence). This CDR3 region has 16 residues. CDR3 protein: CASRSGGQGSYNEQFF. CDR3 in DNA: TGTGCCAGTAGATCGGGGGGACAGGGCTCCTACAATGAGCAGTTCTTC.

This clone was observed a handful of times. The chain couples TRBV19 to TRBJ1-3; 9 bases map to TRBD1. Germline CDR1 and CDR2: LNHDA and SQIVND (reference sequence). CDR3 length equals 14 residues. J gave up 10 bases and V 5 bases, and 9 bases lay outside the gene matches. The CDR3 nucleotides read TGTGCCAGTAGTCCAGGGACAGGGTCGAAGACCATATATTTT. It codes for CASSPGTGSKTIYF.

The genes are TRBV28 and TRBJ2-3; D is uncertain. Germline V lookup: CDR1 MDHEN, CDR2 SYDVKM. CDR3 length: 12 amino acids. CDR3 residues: CVVTRGTDTQYF. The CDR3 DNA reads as TGTGTGGTTACTCGGGGCACAGATACGCAGTATTTT.

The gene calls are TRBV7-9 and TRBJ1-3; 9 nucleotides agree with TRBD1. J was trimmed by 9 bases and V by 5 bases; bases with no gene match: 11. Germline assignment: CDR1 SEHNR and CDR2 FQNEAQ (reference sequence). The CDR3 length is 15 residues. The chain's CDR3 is CASSHDRDRESTIYF. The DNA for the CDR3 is TGTGCCAGCAGCCACGACCGGGACAGGGAGAGCACCATATATTTT. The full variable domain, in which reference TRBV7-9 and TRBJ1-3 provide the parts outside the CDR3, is DTGVSQNPRHKITKRGQNVTFRCDPISEHNRLYWYRQTLGQGPEFLTYFQNEAQLEKSRLLSDRFSAERPKGSFSTLEIQRTEQGDSAMYLCASSHDRDRESTIYFGEGSWLTVV.

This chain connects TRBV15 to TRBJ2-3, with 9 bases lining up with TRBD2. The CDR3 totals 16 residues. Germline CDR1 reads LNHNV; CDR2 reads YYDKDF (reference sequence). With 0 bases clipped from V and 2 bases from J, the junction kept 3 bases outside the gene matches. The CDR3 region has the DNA TGTGCCACCAGCAGAGATAGACTAGCGGCCACAGATACGCAGTATTTT. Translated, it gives CATSRDRLAATDTQYF.

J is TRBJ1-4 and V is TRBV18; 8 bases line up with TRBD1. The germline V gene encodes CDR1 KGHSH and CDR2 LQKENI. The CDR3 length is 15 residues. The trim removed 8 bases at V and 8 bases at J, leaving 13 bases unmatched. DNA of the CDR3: TGTGCCAGCACCACGAGGACAGGGATGAAGGAAAAACTGTTTTTT. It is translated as CASTTRTGMKEKLFF.

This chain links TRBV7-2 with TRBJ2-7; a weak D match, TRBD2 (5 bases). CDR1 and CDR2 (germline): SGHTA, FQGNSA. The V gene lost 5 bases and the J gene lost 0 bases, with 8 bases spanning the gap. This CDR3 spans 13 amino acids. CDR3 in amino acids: CASSPGVSYEQYF. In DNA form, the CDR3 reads TGTGCCAGCAGCCCCGGGGTCTCCTACGAGCAGTACTTC.

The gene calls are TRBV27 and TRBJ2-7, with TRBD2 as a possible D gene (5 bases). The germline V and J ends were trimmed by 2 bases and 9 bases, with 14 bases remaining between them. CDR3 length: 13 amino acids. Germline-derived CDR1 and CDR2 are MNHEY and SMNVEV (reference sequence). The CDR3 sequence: CASSLEGSLGQYF. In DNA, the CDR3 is TGTGCCAGCAGTTTAGAGGGTAGCTTAGGGCAGTACTTC.

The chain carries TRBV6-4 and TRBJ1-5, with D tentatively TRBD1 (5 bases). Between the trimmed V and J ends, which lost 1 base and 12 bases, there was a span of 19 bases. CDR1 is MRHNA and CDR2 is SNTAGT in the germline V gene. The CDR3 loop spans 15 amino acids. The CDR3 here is CASSDFGRVPSLQHF. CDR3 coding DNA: TGTGCCAGCAGTGACTTTGGCAGGGTCCCTTCGCTCCAGCATTTT.

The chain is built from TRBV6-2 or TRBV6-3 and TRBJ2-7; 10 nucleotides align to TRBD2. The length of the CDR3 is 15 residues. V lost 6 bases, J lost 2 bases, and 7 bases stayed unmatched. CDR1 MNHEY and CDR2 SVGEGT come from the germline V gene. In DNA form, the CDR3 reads TGTGCCAGCAGCGGCGGACTAGCGGAACCCTACGAGCAGTACTTC. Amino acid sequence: CASSGGLAEPYEQYF.

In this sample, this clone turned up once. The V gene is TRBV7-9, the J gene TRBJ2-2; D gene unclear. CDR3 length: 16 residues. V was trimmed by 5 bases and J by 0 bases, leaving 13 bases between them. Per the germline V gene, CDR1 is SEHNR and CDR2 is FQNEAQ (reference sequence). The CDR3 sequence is CASSRSESSNTGELFF. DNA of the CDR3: TGTGCCAGCAGCCGATCCGAAAGCTCGAACACCGGGGAGCTGTTTTTT.